A single sample is the source of the 18 T cell receptor beta chains below, sequenced in a study of molecular identifiers for immune sequencing clone quantification. TCRdb analysed the PCR reads with MiXCR anew, one entry per CDR3 protein. The data hold 400,000 to 600,000 distinct CDR3 sequences, with around 21% observed a single time. Sequencing was performed on naive CD8+ T cells from blood, with Jurkat cell RNA spiked in. The subset denotes: FACS-sorted CD8+CD4-CCR7+CD45RA+ naive T cells. The receptors were sampled from a human donor in good health. Some libraries in this study had Jurkat cell RNA spiked in.

The J gene is TRBJ2-1, the V gene TRBV7-3; D gene unclear. There are 14 residues in the CDR3. Germline-derived CDR1 and CDR2 are SGHTA and FQGTGA. Trimming took 3 bases from V and 8 from J, leaving 14 bases between them. This CDR3 reads CASSLGLGGHEQFF. Here the CDR3 DNA reads TGTGCCAGCAGCTTGGGTCTTGGCGGTCATGAGCAGTTCTTC.

This clonotype occurred many times. The CDR3, as DNA: TGCGCCAGCAGCTTCGACCAAATGTACCAAGAGACCCAGTACTTC. Translating it yields CASSFDQMYQETQYF. The J gene is TRBJ2-5, the V gene TRBV5-1; D remains unclear. Germline V lookup: CDR1 SGHRS, CDR2 YFSETQ. The CDR3 sequence is 15 residues long. The germline V and J ends were trimmed by 2 bases and 0 bases, with 11 bases remaining between them.

Turning to this clonotype: A much larger clone lies a single base off, so this may be a read error. This chain uses TRBV12-3 or TRBV12-4 with TRBJ2-2, with D perhaps TRBD2 (6 bases). CDR3 length: 15 amino acids. This CDR3 reads CASSLFRGYTGGLFF. CDR3 nucleotides: TGTGCCAGCAGTTTATTCCGGGGTTACACCGGGGGGCTGTTTTTT.

Of note for this clonotype: This may be a read error: a much more frequent sequence differs by one nucleotide. As the CDR3 is not closed by the conserved phenylalanine or tryptophan, this likely results from a read error. The rearrangement joins TRBV29-1 to TRBJ1-1; D unclear. The CDR3 has 12 residues. Between the trimmed V and J ends, which lost 6 bases and 0 bases, there was a span of 8 bases. Germline CDR1 reads SQVTM; CDR2 reads ANQGSEA. The CDR3 DNA is TGCAGCGTCGTTACATTGAACACTGAAGCTTTCTCT. Its protein is CSVVTLNTEAFS.

The rearrangement links TRBV5-4 to TRBJ1-2; D gene ambiguous. This CDR3 region has 16 residues. CDR1 SGHNT and CDR2 YYREEE come from the germline V gene (reference sequence). Trimming removed 0 bases from V and 0 bases from J, with 12 bases in between. The CDR3 region has the DNA TGTGCCAGCAGCTTGGTGGGCACCCAAGCTAACTATGGCTACACCTTC. Protein product: CASSLVGTQANYGYTF.

There are a few counts of this clonotype. The chain uses TRBV20-1 and TRBJ2-7, with a weak D call TRBD1 (6 bases). This CDR3 has 13 residues. Per germline, CDR1 DFQATT and CDR2 SNEGSKA (reference sequence). Trimming took off 2 bases at V and 3 bases at J, with 11 bases between the two ends. The CDR3 region has the DNA TGCAGTGCTAGAACAGGGCTTAACTACGAGCAGTACTTC. Translating gives CSARTGLNYEQYF.

With regard to this clonotype: A much larger clone is a single base away; this may be a read error. This chain links TRBV7-9 with TRBJ1-1; the D is unclear. In germline, CDR1 is SEHNR, CDR2 FQNEAQ (reference sequence). This CDR3 spans 14 amino acids. Deletions cut 4 bases from V and 4 bases from J, with 13 bases between. The CDR3: CASSSEEATTEAFF. CDR3 nucleotides: TGTGCCAGCAGCTCCGAGGAGGCAACCACTGAAGCTTTCTTT.

V gene TRBV5-8 combines with J gene TRBJ2-7, with D possibly being TRBD1 (6 bases). Germline values: CDR1 SGHTS, CDR2 YDEGEE. CDR3 length equals 14 residues. Trimming shortened V by 4 bases and J by 2 bases, and 13 bases separated the two germline ends. CDR3 nucleotides: TGTGCCAGCAGCCCAAAGGGGGTAGCCTACGAGCAGTACTTC. It encodes CASSPKGVAYEQYF.

This clonotype was seen ten or more times. The chain links TRBV29-1 to TRBJ2-2; 9 bases are a match to TRBD1. CDR3 size: 16 residues. Germline V lookup: CDR1 SQVTM, CDR2 ANQGSEA. Germline trimming cut 3 bases from V and 5 bases from J; bases unmatched to any gene: 10. The chain's CDR3 is CSVDDGTGRGTGELFF. The CDR3 DNA follows: TGCAGCGTTGACGACGGGACAGGGCGAGGGACCGGGGAGCTGTTTTTT.

A single count supports this clonotype. Relative to the germline gene, one junction end is altered; a read error may explain this. The J gene is TRBJ2-7, the V gene TRBV7-9; 9 bases are shared with TRBD1. Per germline, CDR1 SEHNR and CDR2 FQNEAQ (reference sequence). CDR3 length: 14 amino acids. This CDR3 reads CVSSPGQGMDEQYF. CDR3 sequence (DNA): TGTGTCAGCAGCCCCGGACAGGGGATGGACGAGCAGTACTTC.

V and J are TRBV30 and TRBJ1-5, with 11 bases fitting TRBD1. The junction had 3 bases not matched to a gene; V was cut back by 1 base and J by 7 bases. Germline CDR1 is GTSNPN and CDR2 is SVGIG (reference sequence). The CDR3 extends over 14 amino acids. CDR3 in DNA: TGTGCCTGGAGTGAGGGACAGGGGGTCCAGCCCCAGCATTTT. It codes for CAWSEGQGVQPQHF.

This clonotype was observed at least ten times. V gene TRBV14 combines with J gene TRBJ2-3, with 13 bases that match TRBD2. V shed 4 bases and J 6 bases; nucleotides not matched to a gene: 13. This CDR3 has 18 residues. Germline-derived CDR1 and CDR2 are SGHDN and FVKESK. In DNA, the CDR3 is TGTGCCAGCAGCCCTGGACTAGCGGGGGCCGCCCCGGTGGATACGCAGTATTTT. Its protein product is CASSPGLAGAAPVDTQYF. Together with reference TRBV14 and TRBJ2-3, the CDR3 gives the full variable domain: EAGVTQFPSHSVIEKGQTVTLRCDPISGHDNLYWYRRVMGKEIKFLLHFVKESKQDESGMPNNRFLAERTGGTYSTLKVQPAELEDSGVYFCASSPGLAGAAPVDTQYFGPGTRLTVL.

This clonotype has ten or more counts. The chain carries TRBV4-1 and TRBJ1-1; D perhaps matches TRBD1 (5 bases). The CDR3 contains 15 residues. The V and J ends lost 0 bases and 1 base respectively, with 9 bases between them. The germline V gene has CDR1 MGHRA and CDR2 YSYEKL. The CDR3 coding sequence is TGCGCCAGCAGCCAAGAGCCAGGACAGAACACTGAAGCTTTCTTT. It specifies CASSQEPGQNTEAFF.

This clonotype came up a few times. V is TRBV14 and J is TRBJ2-7, with D unclear. The V end was cut by 0 bases, the J end by 3 bases, with 15 bases between. The length of the CDR3 is 16 residues. The germline V gene encodes CDR1 SGHDN and CDR2 FVKESK. Here the CDR3 DNA reads TGTGCCAGCAGCCAAGATCGAACAGCCGCTGTCTACGAGCAGTACTTC. Encoded protein: CASSQDRTAAVYEQYF.

This clonotype occurred a few times. The chain joins TRBV4-2 to TRBJ2-5; D unresolved. CDR1 LGHNA and CDR2 YNFKEQ come from the germline V gene. Trimming cost V 0 bases and J 4 bases, with 12 bases left between them. The length of the CDR3 is 15 residues. CDR3 sequence: CASSQDLAITETQYF. The CDR3 DNA is TGTGCCAGCAGCCAAGATTTAGCTATTACAGAGACCCAGTACTTC.

This clonotype was counted at least ten times. The V call is TRBV19, the J call TRBJ2-7; either TRBD1 or TRBD2 may supply D (5 bases each). Trimming cost V 0 bases and J 3 bases, with 12 bases left between them. CDR3 length equals 15 residues. Germline V lookup: CDR1 LNHDA, CDR2 SQIVND (reference sequence). CDR3 coding DNA: TGTGCCAGTAGTATAGATGGGACCGGATACTACGAGCAGTACTTC. It specifies CASSIDGTGYYEQYF.

The V gene is TRBV24-1, the J gene TRBJ2-5; 9 bases line up with TRBD2. Germline V gives CDR1 KGHDR, CDR2 SFDVKD. Trimming removed 7 bases from V and 9 bases from J; junction bases left unmatched: 20. This CDR3 has 17 amino acids. The CDR3 sequence: CATRAHGASGTPGAQYF. In DNA form, the CDR3 reads TGTGCCACCAGGGCCCACGGGGCTAGCGGGACCCCAGGGGCCCAGTACTTC.

This clonotype was detected many times. This rearrangement joins TRBV6-5 to TRBJ2-3, with TRBD2 matching 10 bases. Losses at the gene ends were 5 bases for V and 5 bases for J; bases not matched to a gene: 7. The CDR3 spans 15 residues. Germline V gives CDR1 MNHEY, CDR2 SVGAGI. The CDR3 DNA is TGTGCCAGCAGTATTCAGCGGGGGGGCGTAGATACGCAGTATTTT. This encodes CASSIQRGGVDTQYF.